These 5 T cell receptor beta chains came from one sample sequenced in a study of CD8+CD57+ T cells in acquired aplastic anemia. Genomic DNA acted as the template from which TCR beta VDJ combination and CDR3 sequence profiling were carried out. TCRdb ran MiXCR on the reads and lists one entry per CDR3 protein. Seen here are hundreds of thousands of distinct CDR3 sequences, roughly 68% observed once, and the top ten hold 4%. The specimen sequenced was sorted CD4+, CD8+, or CD8+CD57+ T cells (not recorded which) from PBMCs. The receptors here all came from a human donor in good health, serving as a control.

With regard to this clonotype: The junction does not match germline at one end; this may be a read error. The V call is TRBV5-1, the J call TRBJ1-6, with a weak D call TRBD1 (5 bases). The length of the CDR3 is 16 residues. Germline V gene lookup returns CDR1 SGHRS and CDR2 YFSETQ. Here the CDR3 reads CASSQRGTGSDSPLHF. CDR3 in DNA: TGTGCCAGCAGCCAACGGGGGACGGGTAGTGATTCACCCCTCCACTTT.

This clonotype was recorded at least ten times. CDR3 DNA: TGTGCCAGCAGCTTGGCACGGGCGGGGGCTTTCGCAGATACGCAGTATTTT. It translates to CASSLARAGAFADTQYF. The chain is built from TRBV5-4 and TRBJ2-3; TRBD2 might be the D (7 bases). The CDR3 covers 17 residues. Trimming removed 0 bases at V and 4 bases at J, with 18 bases between. Germline CDR1 reads SGHNT; CDR2 reads YYREEE (reference sequence).

CDR3 region: CASSRQGLQQYF. The CDR3 DNA is TGTGCCAGCAGTCGACAGGGCCTACAGCAGTACTTC. This chain connects TRBV5-5 to TRBJ2-7; 7 nucleotides align to TRBD1. CDR1 is SGHKS, CDR2 YYEKEE, per germline (reference sequence). After removal of 5 bases from V and 8 bases from J, the junction contained 7 bases not matched to a gene. The CDR3 runs 12 residues.

On this clonotype itself: At one end, the junction sequence differs from germline, possibly due to a read error. This chain links TRBV9 with TRBJ1-5; perhaps TRBD1 as D (5 bases). The CDR3 runs 13 residues. Germline CDR1 and CDR2: SGDLS and YYNGEE. CDR3 coding DNA: TGTGCCACCAGCGGAGATAGGGGTCGCAATCAGCCTTTT. Amino acids: CATSGDRGRNQPF. Looking up the rest from reference TRBV9 and TRBJ1-5 gives the full variable domain: DSGVTQTPKHLITATGQRVTLRCSPRSGDLSVYWYQQSLDQGLQFLIQYYNGEERAKGNILERFSAQQFPDLHSELNLSSLELGDSALYFCATSGDRGRNQPFGDGTRLSIL.

Of note for this clonotype: The final CDR3 position lacks the conserved phenylalanine or tryptophan, pointing to a likely read error. Because the CDR3's place on the DNA is in doubt, the DNA is left out and the CDR3 is given as listed by TCRdb. This sequence joins TRBV9 and TRBJ1-6; the D call TRBD1 from the table was never checked on the DNA. Germline-derived CDR1 and CDR2 are SGDLS and YYNGEE. Ends included, the CDR3 has 15 residues. CDR3 amino acids: CASSGTGLYNEHFHL.